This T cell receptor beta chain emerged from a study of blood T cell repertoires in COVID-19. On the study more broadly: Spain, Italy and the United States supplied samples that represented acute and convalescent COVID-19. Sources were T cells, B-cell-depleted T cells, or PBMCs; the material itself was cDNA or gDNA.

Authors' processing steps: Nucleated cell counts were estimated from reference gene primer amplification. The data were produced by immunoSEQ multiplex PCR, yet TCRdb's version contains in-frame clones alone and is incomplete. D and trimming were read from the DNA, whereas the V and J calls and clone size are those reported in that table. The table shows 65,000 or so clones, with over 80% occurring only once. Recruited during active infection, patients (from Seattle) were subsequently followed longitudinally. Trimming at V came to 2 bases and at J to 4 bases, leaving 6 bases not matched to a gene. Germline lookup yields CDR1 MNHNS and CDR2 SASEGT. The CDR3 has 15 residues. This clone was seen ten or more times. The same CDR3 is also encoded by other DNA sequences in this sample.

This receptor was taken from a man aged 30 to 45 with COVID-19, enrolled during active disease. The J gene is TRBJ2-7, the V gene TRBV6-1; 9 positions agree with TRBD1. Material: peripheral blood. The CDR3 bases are TGTGCCAGCAGTGAAAGTCGGGACAGGGAATACGAGCAGTACTTC. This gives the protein CASSESRDREYEQYF.